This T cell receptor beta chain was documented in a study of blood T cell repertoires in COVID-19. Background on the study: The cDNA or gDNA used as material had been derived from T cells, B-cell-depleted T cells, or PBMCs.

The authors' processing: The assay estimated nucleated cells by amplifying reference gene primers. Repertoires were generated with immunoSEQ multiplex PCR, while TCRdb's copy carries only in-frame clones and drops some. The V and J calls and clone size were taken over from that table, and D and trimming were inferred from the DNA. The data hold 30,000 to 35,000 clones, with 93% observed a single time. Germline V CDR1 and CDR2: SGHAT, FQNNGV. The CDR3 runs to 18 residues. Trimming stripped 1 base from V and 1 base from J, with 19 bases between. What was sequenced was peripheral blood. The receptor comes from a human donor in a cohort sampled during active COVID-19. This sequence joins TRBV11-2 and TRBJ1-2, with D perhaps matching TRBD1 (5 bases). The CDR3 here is CASSLGGESEWGNYGYTF. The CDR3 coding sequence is TGTGCCAGCAGCTTAGGGGGGGAGTCTGAGTGGGGTAACTATGGCTACACCTTC. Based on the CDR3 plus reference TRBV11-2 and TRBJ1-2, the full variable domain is EAGVAQSPRYKIIEKRQSVAFWCNPISGHATLYWYQQILGQGPKLLIQFQNNGVVDDSQLPKDRFSAERLKGVDSTLKIQPAKLEDSAVYLCASSLGGESEWGNYGYTFGSGTRLTVV.